The entry that follows covers one T cell receptor beta chain sequence. The antigen is undetermined. The data derive from a study of cytomegalovirus exposure and HLA in healthy donors. General study results and limits: Previously analyzed data showed that most TCR beta V segments were productive at a frequency of about 87% or about 30%. Researchers reported from a later analysis that most CMV-associated TCR beta chains appeared HLA-restricted. Likely technical artifact: a cluster of highly shared sequence variants.

PCR employed 60 Vbeta and 13 Jbeta primers. Method: immunoSEQ multiplex PCR; TCRdb's copy keeps in-frame clones and lacks some. The data hold approximately 92,000 clones, with around 81% observed a single time. CDR1 and CDR2 (germline): SGHNT, YENEEA. The CDR3 consists of 14 residues. Specimen: PBMCs. This receptor was taken from a woman aged 70-85 years in good health and CMV-seropositive. J is TRBJ2-5 and V is TRBV11-3; 7 nucleotides match TRBD1. Judging by the DNA end, TRBJ2-7 fits better; the J call may be wrong. The CDR3 reads CASSSYRGSDEQYF. CDR3 in DNA: TGTGCCAGCAGCTCTTACAGGGGCTCGGACGAGCAGTACTTC.